The source of this T cell receptor beta chain is a study of OX40 agonist ivuxolimab in advanced cancers. Clones were sequenced by immunoSEQ multiplex PCR, and TCRdb holds only the in-frame ones, with some missing. This sample has around 61,000 clones, with roughly 80% found just once. Germline CDR1 and CDR2: WSHSY and SAAADI. The CDR3 has 17 amino acids. J was trimmed by 2 bases and V by 7 bases; bases with no gene match: 12. As for this clone: Its antigen is not known.

Points from the study as a whole: There were, on average, more expanded clones in CD8+ T cells than in CD4+. Antigen specificity was not determined for the expanded peripheral T cells.

Cycle 7 day 1, cycle 4 day 1, and baseline were the timepoints at which blood was sampled. The chain couples TRBV10-2 to TRBJ2-7, with 12 bases identical to TRBD2. The sequence was collected from an adult with an advanced solid tumor such as melanoma, head and neck, liver or kidney cancer. Sample: CD4+ or CD8+ T cells sorted from blood, taken in a trial of the OX40 agonist ivuxolimab. The chain's CDR3 is CASNPGLAGSSPYEQYF. DNA for the CDR3: TGCGCCAGCAATCCCGGACTAGCGGGGTCCTCCCCCTACGAGCAGTACTTC.